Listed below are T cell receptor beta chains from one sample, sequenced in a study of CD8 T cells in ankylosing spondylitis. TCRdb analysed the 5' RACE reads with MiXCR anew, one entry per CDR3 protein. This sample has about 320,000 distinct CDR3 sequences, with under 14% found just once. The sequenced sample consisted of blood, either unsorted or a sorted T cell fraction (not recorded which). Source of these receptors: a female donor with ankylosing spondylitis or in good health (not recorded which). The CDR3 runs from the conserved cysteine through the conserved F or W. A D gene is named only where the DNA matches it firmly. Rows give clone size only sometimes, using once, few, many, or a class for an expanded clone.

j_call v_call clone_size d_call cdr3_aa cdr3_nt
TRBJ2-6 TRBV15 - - CATGQPGANVLTF TGTGCCACCGGGCAACCTGGGGCCAACGTCCTGACTTTC
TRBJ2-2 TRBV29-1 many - CSVVSSLATGELFF TGCAGCGTTGTAAGTTCGCTAGCGACCGGGGAGCTGTTTTTT
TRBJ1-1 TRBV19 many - CASSTPGRYTEAFF TGTGCCAGTAGTACCCCCGGGAGGTACACTGAAGCTTTCTTT
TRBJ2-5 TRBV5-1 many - CASSRAGETQYF TGCGCCAGCAGTAGGGCCGGAGAGACCCAGTACTTC
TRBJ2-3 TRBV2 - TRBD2 CASRGLAGSDTQYF TGTGCCAGCAGGGGACTAGCGGGGTCAGATACGCAGTATTTT
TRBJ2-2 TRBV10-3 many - CATSGLGGAGELFF TGTGCCACCTCGGGACTCGGGGGCGCCGGGGAGCTGTTTTTT
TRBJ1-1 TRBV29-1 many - CSVGRASSGTEAFF TGCAGCGTTGGAAGGGCATCATCGGGGACTGAAGCTTTCTTT
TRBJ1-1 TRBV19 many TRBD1 CASSTRGLKGAFF TGTGCCAGTAGTACGAGGGGGCTTAAGGGAGCTTTCTTT
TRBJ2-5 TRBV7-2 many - CASSPTGAQETQYF TGTGCCAGCAGTCCCACGGGGGCCCAAGAGACCCAGTACTTC
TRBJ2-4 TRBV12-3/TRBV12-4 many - CASSTLRAQGRYF TGTGCCAGCAGTACGCTCCGGGCCCAGGGCCGGTACTTC
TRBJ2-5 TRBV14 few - CASSQDPKETQYF TGTGCCAGCAGCCAAGATCCTAAAGAGACCCAGTACTTC
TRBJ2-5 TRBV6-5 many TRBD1 CASSLRGGETQYF TGTGCCAGCAGTTTAAGAGGGGGCGAGACCCAGTACTTC
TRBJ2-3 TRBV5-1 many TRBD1 CASSLGQGATDTQYF TGCGCCAGCAGCTTAGGACAGGGGGCCACAGATACGCAGTATTTT
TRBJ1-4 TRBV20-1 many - CSARKWTRGEKLFF TGCAGTGCTAGGAAGTGGACGCGTGGGGAAAAACTGTTTTTT
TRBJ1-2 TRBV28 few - CASSLRFPNGYTF TGTGCCAGCAGTTTGCGGTTCCCGAATGGCTACACCTTC
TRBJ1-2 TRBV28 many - CASRNREHGYTF TGTGCCAGCAGGAACCGGGAGCATGGCTACACCTTC